Listed below are T cell receptor beta chains from one sample, sequenced in a study of T cell repertoires in cytomegalovirus infection. Each CDR3 protein is one row after TCRdb ran MiXCR on the reads. The sample lists about 110,000 distinct CDR3 sequences, under 50% seen once, with just under 75% in the top ten. No antigen has been identified for these receptors. The sequenced sample was CD8+ T cells from cultured PBMCs, obtained from culture after CMV antigen stimulation. These receptors were obtained from a human donor in good health (CMV status not recorded). Some clones in this sample may be carry-over from other donors' samples. Both conserved end residues are trimmed from each CDR3.

CDR3: ASSSYGVHNEQF; V: TRBV7-9
CDR3: ASSLGRQGREQY; V: TRBV7-6
CDR3: SAPRGASYNEQF; V: TRBV20-1
CDR3: ASSPLTGGPGYT; V: TRBV5-5
CDR3: ASSLVNQPQH; V: TRBV7-9
CDR3: ASSWTGIPGANVLT; V: TRBV28
CDR3: ASSASVPDRGIDEQF; V: TRBV7-6
CDR3: ASSSEIYNEQF; V: TRBV7-8
CDR3: ASSRPRGDSSISGANVLT; V: TRBV7-6
CDR3: ASSIDPSYGYT; V: TRBV19
CDR3: ASGEGGNEQF; V: TRBV6-2/TRBV6-3
CDR3: ASSPGIFHGYT; V: TRBV28
CDR3: ASSHGGALLNEQF; V: TRBV4-1
CDR3: ASSPNWNTEAF; V: TRBV5-6
CDR3: ASSIGSPEAF; V: TRBV19
CDR3: ASSLGQSYGYT; V: TRBV11-2
CDR3: ASATAPAHFTPSSYNEQF; V: TRBV6-2/TRBV6-3
CDR3: ASSLGAGAYNEQF; V: TRBV12-3/TRBV12-4
CDR3: ASSSRTGKNEQF; V: TRBV7-9
CDR3: ASSLGTESYGYT; V: TRBV7-6
CDR3: ASSLSAGGSTYEQY; V: TRBV27
CDR3: ASSGDRDGSYEQY; V: TRBV19